Listed below are T cell receptor beta chains from one sample, sequenced in a study of blood T cell repertoires in COVID-19. The data were produced by immunoSEQ multiplex PCR, yet TCRdb's version contains in-frame clones alone and is incomplete. The sample holds some 100,000 clones; 70% to 90% are singletons and the top ten take approximately 8.7%. The sample taken for sequencing was peripheral blood. These receptors were obtained from a man aged 70 or older who had recovered from COVID-19. Each CDR3 is given with its conserved first and last residue. A D gene is named only where the DNA matches it firmly. Size values are once, few and many counts, or a class for expanded clones, and some rows have none.

j_call v_call d_call clone_size cdr3_nt cdr3_aa
TRBJ2-1 TRBV10-2 TRBD1 - TGCGCCAGCAGTGGGGGACAGCCAGAGCAGTTCTTC CASSGGQPEQFF
TRBJ2-7 TRBV28 - - TGTGCCAGCAGTTTAACAGTCTACGAGCAGTACTTC CASSLTVYEQYF
TRBJ2-2 TRBV7-8 TRBD2 - TGTGCCAGCGGCGAGACTAGCGGGAGCCCAGCCGGGGAGCTGTTTTTT CASGETSGSPAGELFF
TRBJ2-5 TRBV7-2 - once TGTGCCAGCAGCTTTCAGGGTTCAGAGACCCAGTACTTC CASSFQGSETQYF
TRBJ1-1 TRBV5-5 - once TGTGCCAGCAGCTTGGGGCCAGAAGCTGAAGCTTTCTTT CASSLGPEAEAFF
TRBJ2-2 TRBV6-5 TRBD2 - TGTGCCAGCAGGGCCGGGACTAGCGAACCCGGGGAGCTGTTTTTT CASRAGTSEPGELFF
TRBJ2-3 TRBV20-1 - once TGCAGTGCTAGTCGTGGGCTGAGCACAGATACGCAGTATTTT CSASRGLSTDTQYF
TRBJ1-1 TRBV7-9 TRBD1 once TGTGCCAGCAGCTCCGGACAGGGGATCCTGAACACTGAAGCTTTCTTT CASSSGQGILNTEAFF
TRBJ2-7 TRBV28 TRBD2 - TGTGCCAGCAGTTCCCTTTTAGCGGGAGCGGCTTACGAGCAGTACTTC CASSSLLAGAAYEQYF
TRBJ2-1 TRBV5-1 - - TGCGCCAGCAGGGTGGACAGTGTTTTTTACAATGAGCAGTTCTTC CASRVDSVFYNEQFF
TRBJ2-3 TRBV7-9 TRBD2 - TGTGCCAGCACCGGGGGGACCAGCACAGATACGCAGTATTTT CASTGGTSTDTQYF
TRBJ2-7 TRBV5-1 TRBD1 - TGCGCCAGCAGCTTTACCGGGACAGGGCTCTACGAGCAGTACTTC CASSFTGTGLYEQYF
TRBJ2-2 TRBV4-1 TRBD2 - TGCGCCAGCAGCCTCCGACTAGCGGGGGGCAAAAACACCGGGGAGCTGTTTTTT CASSLRLAGGKNTGELFF
TRBJ2-3 TRBV28 - once TGTGCCAGCAGTTTAAACCCAGGGAAACCAGATACGCAGTATTTT CASSLNPGKPDTQYF
TRBJ1-2 TRBV29-1 - - TGCAGCGTTGGTGCAGGCCTATCTGGCTACACCTTC CSVGAGLSGYTF
TRBJ1-2 TRBV5-4 TRBD1 - TGTGCCAGCAGCTTACCGACAGGGGGCGATAACTATGGCTACACCTTC CASSLPTGGDNYGYTF
TRBJ1-6 TRBV7-9 - few TGTGCCAGCAGCTTAGCGTGGCAGGATAATTCACCCCTCCACTTT CASSLAWQDNSPLHF
TRBJ2-2 TRBV10-3 TRBD1 - TGTGCCATCAGTGGCTCGACAGGGGAGGGGGAGCTGTTTTTT CAISGSTGEGELFF
TRBJ1-1 TRBV29-1 - - TGCAGCGCGGGACACCAGAACACTGAAGCTTTCTTT CSAGHQNTEAFF
TRBJ1-2 TRBV7-2 TRBD1 - TGTGCCAGCAGCCCTAGGACAGGGGGCGGCCTTGGCTACACCTTC CASSPRTGGGLGYTF
TRBJ2-7 TRBV7-9 TRBD1 - TGTGCCAGCAGCTTAGATTGGGGTGGGACAGGGAACGAGCAGTACTTC CASSLDWGGTGNEQYF
TRBJ1-1 TRBV20-1 - - TGCAGTGCTAGTCAGACTGAAGCTTTCTTT CSASQTEAFF
TRBJ2-7 TRBV4-1 TRBD1 - TGCGCCAGCAGCCAGGACACACTTGGACAGGGGTTCTACGAGCAGTACTTC CASSQDTLGQGFYEQYF
TRBJ1-2 TRBV5-1 - many TGCGCCAGCAGCAGTTCTGACAGTGTTCATGGCTACACCTTC CASSSSDSVHGYTF
TRBJ2-1 TRBV7-8 TRBD2 - TGTGCCAGCAGCTTAGGGGGGGGACTAGCGGCCTACAATGAGCAGTTCTTC CASSLGGGLAAYNEQFF
TRBJ1-1 TRBV7-2 - few TGTGCCAGCAGCTTAAGAGGATTCAGTCGAGGGTTGAACACTGAAGCTTTCTTT CASSLRGFSRGLNTEAFF
TRBJ1-1 TRBV5-1 - once TGCGCCAGCAGCCCGACAGAGGCGGCTGAAGCTTTCTTT CASSPTEAAEAFF
TRBJ1-2 TRBV5-4 TRBD1 - TGTGCCAGCAGGACTACAAACCGGGACAGCTTCTATGGCTACACCTTC CASRTTNRDSFYGYTF
TRBJ2-7 TRBV19 TRBD2 - TGTGCCAGTAGTATCGGACTAGCGGGGGCGAGCTACGAGCAGTACTTC CASSIGLAGASYEQYF
TRBJ2-2 TRBV4-2 - - TGTGCCAGCAGCCAAGGGTTCCGGGGTGAGGAGCTGTTTTTT CASSQGFRGEELFF
TRBJ2-1 TRBV7-6 TRBD2 - TGTGCCAGCAGCGGTAGAGGCGTAGCGGGGAACTACAATGAGCAGTTCTTC CASSGRGVAGNYNEQFF
TRBJ1-6 TRBV5-1 TRBD1 - TGCGCCAGCAGCACGTGGACAGGGTTTAATTCACCCCTCCACTTT CASSTWTGFNSPLHF
TRBJ2-1 TRBV2 TRBD1 - TGTGCCAGCAGTGAAGGCTCAGGGGGCGAGGGTGAGCAGTTCTTC CASSEGSGGEGEQFF
TRBJ2-2 TRBV27 TRBD1 - TGTGCCAGCCGGACAGGGTCCAGCACCGGGGAGCTGTTTTTT CASRTGSSTGELFF
TRBJ1-2 TRBV2 - once TGTGCCAGCAGTGATTGGGGGGGTGGCTATGGCTACACCTTC CASSDWGGGYGYTF
TRBJ1-5 TRBV28 TRBD1 - TGTGCCAGCAGTACCCTTAGCAGGGGGAGAGAGCCCCAGCATTTT CASSTLSRGREPQHF
TRBJ2-2 TRBV7-9 - - TGTGCCAGCAGCTTCCTATCTACCGGGGAGCTGTTTTTT CASSFLSTGELFF
TRBJ2-1 TRBV27 - once TGTGCCAGCACTCCGCGCTTGGTCCCGGGTAATGAGCAGTTCTTC CASTPRLVPGNEQFF
TRBJ1-5 TRBV28 - - TGTGCCAGCAGTTCGGGGCGGGGAAAGCCCCAGCATTTT CASSSGRGKPQHF
TRBJ2-1 TRBV5-1 TRBD2 - TGCGCCAGCAGAACTGGAGGGGGGACTAGCGGAGTTAGCTCCTACAATGAGCAGTTCTTC CASRTGGGTSGVSSYNEQFF
TRBJ1-2 TRBV28 TRBD1 once TGTGCCAGCAGTGTATTCACAGGGGATGGCTACACCTTC CASSVFTGDGYTF
TRBJ2-5 TRBV6-5 - - TGTGCCAGCAGCAGGCGGGAATACCAGCAAGAGACCCAGTACTTC CASSRREYQQETQYF
TRBJ1-2 TRBV5-4 - - TGTGCCAGCAGCCCCCCGGGGGGAGGCTATGGCTACACCTTC CASSPPGGGYGYTF
TRBJ1-5 TRBV4-2 - - TGTGCCAGCAGCCAAGCTGGGTACGGGGAGGGCAGTCAGCCCCAGCATTTT CASSQAGYGEGSQPQHF
TRBJ2-7 TRBV10-3 - - TGTGCCACTGCTGGCGGAGACGAGCAGTACTTC CATAGGDEQYF